This record concerns one T cell receptor (beta chain) sequence. This sample is part of a study of T cell changes during pregnancy in multiple sclerosis. This CDR3 has 12 amino acids. Deletions cut 3 bases from V and 3 bases from J, with 5 bases between. Germline CDR1 and CDR2: SEHNR and FQNEAQ (reference sequence). Sequencing was performed with immunoSEQ multiplex PCR; in TCRdb, only in-frame clones are kept and a portion is missing. The repertoire holds 70,000 to 95,000 clones, with about 94% as singletons. This sequence originates from a female donor with multiple sclerosis, enrolled in a pregnancy study. This chain links TRBV7-9 with TRBJ2-5, with D perhaps TRBD2 (5 bases). This sample comprised peripheral blood, obtained in the third trimester of pregnancy. The CDR3 spells CASSLREETQYF. The CDR3 coding sequence is TGTGCCAGCAGCTTGCGGGAAGAGACCCAGTACTTC. The whole variable domain, remainder taken from reference TRBV7-9 and TRBJ2-5, is DTGVSQNPRHKITKRGQNVTFRCDPISEHNRLYWYRQTLGQGPEFLTYFQNEAQLEKSRLLSDRFSAERPKGSFSTLEIQRTEQGDSAMYLCASSLREETQYFGPGTRLLVL.